This T cell receptor beta chain derives from a study of T cell responses to AZD1222 COVID-19 vaccine. Study outcomes and limitations: Epitopes outside B.1.351 and B.1.1.7 mutated regions reportedly drew nearly half of spike TCRs. Clonal diversity may have been underestimated, and the donors were mostly white British, with more females than males.

The length of the CDR3 is 13 residues. Germline-derived CDR1 and CDR2 are SNHLY and FYNNEI. V lost 9 bases and J lost 5, with 13 bases in between. This clone was observed once. The antigen is undetermined. Only in-frame clones appear in the TCRdb table, and some are missing; sequencing was by immunoSEQ multiplex PCR. The table lists around 170,000 clones, about nine tenths of them singletons, with roughly 1.6% in the top ten. The source material was peripheral blood, sampled on day 0 of AZD1222 vaccination. This TCR was sampled from an adult in good health. V usage is TRBV2 and J usage is TRBJ1-4, with a tentative D call TRBD1 (6 bases). CDR3 sequence: CASLGGTNEKLFF. The CDR3 bases are TGTGCCAGTCTTGGGGGCACCAATGAAAAACTGTTTTTT.